The rows below give T cell receptor beta chains drawn from one sample of a study of lymphopenia after photon versus proton radiotherapy. The data were produced by immunoSEQ multiplex PCR, yet TCRdb's version contains in-frame clones alone and is incomplete. The sample shows 150,000 to 200,000 clones, 80% to 90% of them seen only once. This sample comprised peripheral blood, obtained from a patient treated with photon-based radiotherapy. These receptor sequences come from a man aged 50-59 years with gastric cancer. Each CDR3 is given with its conserved first and last residue. Fields, in order: V gene, J gene, CDR3 length, CDR3 protein.

>TRBV6-5|TRBJ1-5|14
CASSVRELDQPQHF
>TRBV28|TRBJ2-7|15
CASSLLGGGSYEQYF
>TRBV27|TRBJ1-2|14
CASSFAERSYGYTF
>TRBV7-9|TRBJ1-1|14
CASSAWTGNTEAFF
>TRBV12-5|TRBJ2-4|13
CASALWGLNIQYF
>TRBV9|TRBJ2-3|15
CASNIDGGGGDTQYF
>TRBV19|TRBJ2-1|12
CASRDRLNEQFF
>TRBV5-1|TRBJ2-1|14
CASSSGLAGNEQFF
>TRBV19|TRBJ2-1|13
CASSGRSYNEQFF
>TRBV18|TRBJ2-2|16
CASSPRNRAATGELFF
>TRBV6-1|TRBJ2-7|15
CASTGSGRALYEQYF
>TRBV19|TRBJ1-5|14
CASSDRNSNQPQHF
>TRBV28|TRBJ1-2|14
CASSLTGYGYGYTF
>TRBV11-2|TRBJ2-1|15
CASSLKRDRWNEQFF
>TRBV29-1|TRBJ2-7|12
CSVRDSPYEQYF
>TRBV4-1|TRBJ1-5|15
CASSQGQASNQPQHF
>TRBV27|TRBJ1-1|15
CASSPSRFVNTEAFF
>TRBV18|TRBJ2-1|16
CASSPGLRTGDHEQFF
>TRBV7-3|TRBJ2-3|15
CASSPASGSTDTQYF
>TRBV18|TRBJ2-3|13
CASSPGSTDTQYF
>TRBV6-6|TRBJ1-2|15
CASSYPDGGDYGYTF
>TRBV7-2|TRBJ1-2|16
CASSLSPGTGSSGYTF
>TRBV30|TRBJ1-2|13
CARKQTGAPGYTF
>TRBV5-6|TRBJ2-5|15
CASSPRDRVSETQYF
>TRBV19|TRBJ2-2|14
CASSTFRGTGELFF
>TRBV7-9|TRBJ2-7|15
CASSPGTGQSYEQYF
>TRBV10-1|TRBJ2-2|17
CASSEGYRTGETGELFF
>TRBV11-1|TRBJ2-3|13
CASSFRPTDTQYF
>TRBV15|TRBJ2-1|13
CATSRESTGDRFF
>TRBV5-4|TRBJ2-1|17
CASSRFSGAQTYNEQFF
>TRBV18|TRBJ2-1|16
CASSPSGGRAGNEQFF
>TRBV10-3|TRBJ2-7|13
CAIRGQTGYEQYF
>TRBV6-5|TRBJ1-2|15
CASSYNREFNYGYTF
>TRBV5-1|TRBJ2-7|18
CASSFQGRDSGAAYEQYF
>TRBV27|TRBJ1-2|13
CASSLGEGYGYTF
>TRBV11-2|TRBJ2-7|14
CASSLGPRSYEQYF
>TRBV5-6|TRBJ1-2|15
CASSLYTGGDYGYTF
>TRBV15|TRBJ2-2|17
CATSRGGQARFTGELFF